The rows below give T cell receptor beta chains drawn from one sample of a study of CXCR3-negative and CXCR3-positive naive CD8 T cells. TCRdb reprocessed the 5' RACE reads, keeping one entry per CDR3 protein, no DNA. The sample includes approximately 130,000 distinct CDR3 sequences. Sequencing used naive CXCR3+ CD8+ T cells from blood. The source is a human donor in good health. Some clones in this sample may be carry-over from other donors' samples. The CDR3 runs from the conserved cysteine through the conserved F or W.

TRBV6-5,TRBJ1-1,CASSAGGTEAFF
TRBV28,TRBJ1-2,CASSLSGTGAYDYTF
TRBV6-6,TRBJ2-7,CASSFSRWGSEQYF
TRBV7-3,TRBJ2-7,CASSLSPGQYYEQYF
TRBV19,TRBJ1-1,CASSIPGGEDTEAFF
TRBV19,TRBJ2-7,CATGQIYEQYF
TRBV12-3/TRBV12-4,TRBJ2-7,CASSRQGESEQYF
TRBV7-3,TRBJ1-1,CASSLEGAFSEAFF
TRBV7-2,TRBJ1-5,CASSYYRGRQPQHF
TRBV5-5,TRBJ2-5,CASSHDRGPAGTQYF
TRBV5-1,TRBJ2-3,CASSLAAVDPDTQYF
TRBV7-9,TRBJ2-3,CASSTRTSADADTQYF
TRBV9,TRBJ2-7,CASSEGHGYEQYF
TRBV12-3/TRBV12-4,TRBJ2-7,CASSLGGPRSYEQYF
TRBV18,TRBJ2-1,CASSPPDRVGSYNEQFF
TRBV19,TRBJ1-5,CASTTRDRGYLDNQPQHF
TRBV7-9,TRBJ2-2,CASSLADTRPGELFF
TRBV3-1,TRBJ2-1,CASSLGLAGLYNEQFF
TRBV29-1,TRBJ1-3,CSVEVGGRSGNTIYF
TRBV5-1,TRBJ2-1,CASRDPNEQFF
TRBV11-2,TRBJ2-3,CASSLGSSGGAWADTQYF
TRBV28,TRBJ1-2,CASTSRTFIAANYGYTF
TRBV5-6,TRBJ2-7,CASSFATGAYEQYF
TRBV4-2,TRBJ2-7,CASSQNQAGSYEQYF
TRBV21-1,TRBJ2-5,CASSCRRDKGYQETQYF
TRBV11-3,TRBJ2-7,CASSLYGTAYEQYF
TRBV14,TRBJ2-7,CASSPSRDSPPGEQYF
TRBV20-1,TRBJ2-5,CSASARYQETQYF
TRBV20-1,TRBJ2-1,CSASAPPAVGEMEGQFF
TRBV15,TRBJ2-2,CATSSRASPTGELFF
TRBV28,TRBJ2-7,CASSLALLTGLTYEQYF
TRBV29-1,TRBJ2-1,CSVDEGLLEQFF
TRBV4-1,TRBJ2-5,CASTHLDRGEETQYF
TRBV19,TRBJ2-3,CASSITTVADTQYF
TRBV10-2,TRBJ2-6,CASSVARVFSGANVLTF
TRBV7-9,TRBJ2-1,CASSSTSASKYNEQFF
TRBV24-1,TRBJ1-2,CATSDKAGAFSRGYTF
TRBV29-1,TRBJ2-7,CSVEGPGQGYEQYF
TRBV24-1,TRBJ2-3,CATSGGNTDTQYF